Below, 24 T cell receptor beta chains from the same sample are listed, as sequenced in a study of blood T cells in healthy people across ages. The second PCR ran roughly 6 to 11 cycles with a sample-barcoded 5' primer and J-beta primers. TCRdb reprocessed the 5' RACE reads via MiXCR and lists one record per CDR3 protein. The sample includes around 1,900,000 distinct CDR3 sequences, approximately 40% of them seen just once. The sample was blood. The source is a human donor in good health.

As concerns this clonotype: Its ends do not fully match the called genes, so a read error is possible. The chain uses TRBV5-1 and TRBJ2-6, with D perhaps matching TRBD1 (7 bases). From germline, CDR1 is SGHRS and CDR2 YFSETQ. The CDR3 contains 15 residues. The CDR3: CASSGGGSGANVRTF. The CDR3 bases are TGCGCCAGCAGCGGAGGGGGCTCTGGGGCCAACGTCCGGACTTTC.

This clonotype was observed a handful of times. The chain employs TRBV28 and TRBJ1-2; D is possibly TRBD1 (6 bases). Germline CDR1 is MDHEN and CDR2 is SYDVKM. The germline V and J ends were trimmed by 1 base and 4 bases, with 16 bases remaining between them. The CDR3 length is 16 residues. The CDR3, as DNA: TGTGCCAGCAGTTTATTCCGTCGGGGGCGCGGCTATGGCTACACCTTC. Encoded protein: CASSLFRRGRGYGYTF.

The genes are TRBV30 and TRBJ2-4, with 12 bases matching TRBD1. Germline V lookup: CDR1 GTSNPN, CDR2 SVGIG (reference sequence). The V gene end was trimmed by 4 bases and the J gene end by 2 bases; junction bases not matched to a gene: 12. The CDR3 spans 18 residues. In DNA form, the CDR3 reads TGTGCCTGGAATTCCGGGACAGGGGGCCGGGTAACCAAAAACATTCAGTACTTC. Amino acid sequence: CAWNSGTGGRVTKNIQYF.

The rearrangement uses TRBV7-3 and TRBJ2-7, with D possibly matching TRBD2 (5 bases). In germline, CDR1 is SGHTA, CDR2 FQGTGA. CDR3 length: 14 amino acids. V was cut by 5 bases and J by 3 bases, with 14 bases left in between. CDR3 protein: CASSPSLAHYEQYF. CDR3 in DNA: TGTGCCAGCAGCCCAAGCCTAGCCCACTACGAGCAGTACTTC.

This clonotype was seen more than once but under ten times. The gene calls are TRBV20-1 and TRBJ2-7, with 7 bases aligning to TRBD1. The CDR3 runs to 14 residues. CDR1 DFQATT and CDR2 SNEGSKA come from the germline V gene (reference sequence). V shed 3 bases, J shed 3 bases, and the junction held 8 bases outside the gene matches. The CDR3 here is CSARTRRQGYEQYF. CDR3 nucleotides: TGCAGTGCTAGGACGAGGAGACAGGGCTACGAGCAGTACTTC.

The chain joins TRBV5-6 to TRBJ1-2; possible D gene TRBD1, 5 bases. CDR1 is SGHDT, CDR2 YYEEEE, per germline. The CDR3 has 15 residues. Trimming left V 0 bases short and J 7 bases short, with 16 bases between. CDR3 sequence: CASSLVSSGSGGYTF. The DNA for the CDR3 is TGTGCCAGCAGCTTGGTGTCGTCAGGGTCTGGTGGCTACACCTTC.

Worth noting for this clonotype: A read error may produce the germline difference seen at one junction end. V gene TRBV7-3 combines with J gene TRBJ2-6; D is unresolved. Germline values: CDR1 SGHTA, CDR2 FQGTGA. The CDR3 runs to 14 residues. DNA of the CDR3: TGTACCAGCAGCCCCCGTACTGGGGCCAACGTCCTGACTTTC. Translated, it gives CTSSPRTGANVLTF.

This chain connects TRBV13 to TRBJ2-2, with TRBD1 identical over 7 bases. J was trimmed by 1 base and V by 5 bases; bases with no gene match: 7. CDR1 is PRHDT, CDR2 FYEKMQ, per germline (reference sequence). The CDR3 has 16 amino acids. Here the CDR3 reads CASSLRQGWNTGELFF. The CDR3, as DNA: TGTGCCAGCAGCCTGAGACAGGGTTGGAACACCGGGGAGCTGTTTTTT. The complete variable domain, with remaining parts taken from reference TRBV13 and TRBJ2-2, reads AAGVIQSPRHLIKEKRETATLKCYPIPRHDTVYWYQQGPGQDPQFLISFYEKMQSDKGSIPDRFSAQQFSDYHSELNMSSLELGDSALYFCASSLRQGWNTGELFFGEGSRLTVL.

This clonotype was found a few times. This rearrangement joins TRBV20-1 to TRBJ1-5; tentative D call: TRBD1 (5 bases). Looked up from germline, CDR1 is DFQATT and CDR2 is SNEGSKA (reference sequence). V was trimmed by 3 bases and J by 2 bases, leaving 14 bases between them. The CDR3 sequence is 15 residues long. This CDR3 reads CSASSPGGGNQPQHF. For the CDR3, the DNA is TGCAGTGCTAGTTCCCCTGGGGGTGGCAATCAGCCCCAGCATTTT.

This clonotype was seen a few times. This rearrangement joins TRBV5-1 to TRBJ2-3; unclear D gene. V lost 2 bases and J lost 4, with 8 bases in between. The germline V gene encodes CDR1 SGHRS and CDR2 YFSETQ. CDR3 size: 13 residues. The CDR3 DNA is TGCGCCAGCAGCTTCGCACGCGCAGATACGCAGTATTTT. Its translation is CASSFARADTQYF.

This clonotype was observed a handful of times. As DNA, the CDR3 is TGTGCCAGCAGTTTATTGCGGGTTACGACCTACGAGCAGTACTTC. This gives the protein CASSLLRVTTYEQYF. This chain links TRBV28 with TRBJ2-7; TRBD2 is a possible D gene (5 bases). Germline CDR1 and CDR2: MDHEN and SYDVKM. The CDR3 contains 15 residues. With 1 base removed from V and 2 bases from J, the gap between germline ends came to 12 bases.

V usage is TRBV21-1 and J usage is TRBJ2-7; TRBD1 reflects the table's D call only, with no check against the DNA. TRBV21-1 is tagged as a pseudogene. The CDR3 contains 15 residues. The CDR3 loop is CASSKHRNSSYEQYF. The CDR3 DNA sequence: TGTGCCAGCAGCAAACACAGGAATAGCTCCTACGAGCAGTACTTC.

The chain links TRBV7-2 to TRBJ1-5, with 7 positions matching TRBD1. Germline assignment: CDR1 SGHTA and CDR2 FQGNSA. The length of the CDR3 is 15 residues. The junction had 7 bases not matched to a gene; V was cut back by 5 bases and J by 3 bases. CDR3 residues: CASSLGDSNNQPQHF. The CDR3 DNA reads TGTGCCAGCAGCCTTGGGGACAGTAACAATCAGCCCCAGCATTTT.

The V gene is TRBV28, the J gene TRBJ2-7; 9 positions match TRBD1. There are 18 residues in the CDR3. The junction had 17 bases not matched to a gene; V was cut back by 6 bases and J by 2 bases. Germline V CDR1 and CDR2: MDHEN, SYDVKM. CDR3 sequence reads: CASRSRTPGTGPTYEQYF. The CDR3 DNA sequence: TGTGCCAGCAGATCGAGGACCCCCGGGACAGGGCCAACCTACGAGCAGTACTTC.

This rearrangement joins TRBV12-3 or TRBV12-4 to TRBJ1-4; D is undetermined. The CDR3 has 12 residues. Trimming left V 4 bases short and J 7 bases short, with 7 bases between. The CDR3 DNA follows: TGTGCCAGCAGTTCCATAGTTGAAAAACTGTTTTTT. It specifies CASSSIVEKLFF.

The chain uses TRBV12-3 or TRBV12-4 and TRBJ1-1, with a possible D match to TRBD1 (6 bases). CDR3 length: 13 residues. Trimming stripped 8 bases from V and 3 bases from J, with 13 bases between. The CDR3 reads CASGTGRDTEAFF. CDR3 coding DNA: TGTGCCAGCGGAACAGGGAGAGACACTGAAGCTTTCTTT.

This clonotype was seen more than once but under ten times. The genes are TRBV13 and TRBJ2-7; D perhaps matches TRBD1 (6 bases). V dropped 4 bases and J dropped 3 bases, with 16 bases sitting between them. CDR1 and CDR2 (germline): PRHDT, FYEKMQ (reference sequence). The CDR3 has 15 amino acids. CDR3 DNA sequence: TGTGCCAGCAGCTCCCAAGGGGGAAAGATCTACGAGCAGTACTTC. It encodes CASSSQGGKIYEQYF.

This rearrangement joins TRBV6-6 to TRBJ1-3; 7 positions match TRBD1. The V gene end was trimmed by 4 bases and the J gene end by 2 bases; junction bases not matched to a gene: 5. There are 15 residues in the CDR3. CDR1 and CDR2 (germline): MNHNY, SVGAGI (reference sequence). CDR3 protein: CASSFEGAPGNTIYF. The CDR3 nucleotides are TGTGCCAGCAGTTTCGAGGGGGCGCCTGGAAACACCATATATTTT.

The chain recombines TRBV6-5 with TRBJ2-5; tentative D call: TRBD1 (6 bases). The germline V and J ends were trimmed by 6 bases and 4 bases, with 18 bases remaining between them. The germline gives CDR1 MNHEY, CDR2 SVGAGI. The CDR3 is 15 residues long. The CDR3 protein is CASRPRRGSGETQYF. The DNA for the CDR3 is TGTGCCAGCAGACCCCGCAGGGGTTCCGGAGAGACCCAGTACTTC.

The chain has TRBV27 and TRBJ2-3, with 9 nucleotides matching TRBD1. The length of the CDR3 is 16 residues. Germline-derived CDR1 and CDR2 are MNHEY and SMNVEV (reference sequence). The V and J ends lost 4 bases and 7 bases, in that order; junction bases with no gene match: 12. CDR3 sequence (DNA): TGTGCCAGCAGTTCCGGGACAGGGAATAGCGTGAATACGCAGTATTTT. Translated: CASSSGTGNSVNTQYF.

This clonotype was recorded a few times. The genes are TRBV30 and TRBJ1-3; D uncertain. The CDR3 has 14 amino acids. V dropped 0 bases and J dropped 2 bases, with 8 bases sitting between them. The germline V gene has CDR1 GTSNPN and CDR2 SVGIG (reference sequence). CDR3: CAWSVGEPGNTIYF. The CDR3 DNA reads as TGTGCCTGGAGTGTTGGGGAGCCTGGAAACACCATATATTTT.

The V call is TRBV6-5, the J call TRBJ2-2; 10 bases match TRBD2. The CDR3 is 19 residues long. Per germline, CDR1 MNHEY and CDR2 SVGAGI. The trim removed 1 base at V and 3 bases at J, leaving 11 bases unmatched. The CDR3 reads CASSYFPAGGPSHTGELFF. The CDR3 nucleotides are TGTGCCAGCAGTTACTTTCCAGCGGGGGGGCCTAGTCACACCGGGGAGCTGTTTTTT.

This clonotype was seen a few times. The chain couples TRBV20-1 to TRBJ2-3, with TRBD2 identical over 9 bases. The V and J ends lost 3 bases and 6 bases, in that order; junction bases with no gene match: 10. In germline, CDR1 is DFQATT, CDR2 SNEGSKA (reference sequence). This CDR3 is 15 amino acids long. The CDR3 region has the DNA TGCAGTGCTAGCGCGGGGGGGACAGACTCCGATACGCAGTATTTT. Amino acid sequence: CSASAGGTDSDTQYF.

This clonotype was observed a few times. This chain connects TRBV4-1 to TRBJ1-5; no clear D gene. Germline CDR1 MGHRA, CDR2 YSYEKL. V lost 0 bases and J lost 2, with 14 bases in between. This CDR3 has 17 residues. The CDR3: CASSQDHPGSGNQPQHF. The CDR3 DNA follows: TGCGCCAGCAGCCAAGACCATCCGGGGTCGGGCAATCAGCCCCAGCATTTT.